These 12 T cell receptor beta chains share one sample of origin, sequenced in a study of cytotoxic CD8 clonotypes in ibrutinib-treated CLL. Measured with immunoSEQ multiplex PCR; TCRdb has only the in-frame clones, and not every one. Among some 50,000 clones listed, 55% to 70% were seen once. This material consisted of PBMCs, taken after 24 months of ibrutinib treatment. The origin of the receptors is a human donor with chronic lymphocytic leukemia.

The rearrangement uses TRBV5-1 and TRBJ2-7; no definite D call. The CDR3 loop spans 14 amino acids. Looked up from germline, CDR1 is SGHRS and CDR2 is YFSETQ. V lost 4 bases and J 0 bases, leaving 11 bases between the germline ends. CDR3 sequence: CASSRTVNSYEQYF. The CDR3 coding sequence is TGCGCCAGCAGCCGGACCGTTAACTCCTACGAGCAGTACTTC.

The CDR3 protein is CASSPLRGVPGELFF. The CDR3 DNA sequence: TGCGCCAGCAGCCCCCTGAGGGGAGTTCCCGGGGAGCTGTTTTTT. The gene calls are TRBV4-1 and TRBJ2-2; D may be TRBD1 or TRBD2 (5 bases each). V lost 4 bases, J lost 6 bases, and 15 bases lay in between. This CDR3 spans 15 amino acids. Germline assignment: CDR1 MGHRA and CDR2 YSYEKL.

This chain uses TRBV19 with TRBJ2-7; weak D call: TRBD1 (5 bases). Trimming removed 7 bases at V and 7 bases at J, with 17 bases between. Germline V gives CDR1 LNHDA, CDR2 SQIVND (reference sequence). The CDR3 loop spans 13 amino acids. Here the CDR3 DNA reads TGTGCCAGTAAGGACCCAGGGATGGGTGAGCAGTACTTC. It is translated as CASKDPGMGEQYF.

The V call is TRBV6-1, the J call TRBJ1-3; D is perhaps TRBD1 (5 bases). V dropped 8 bases and J dropped 0 bases, with 14 bases sitting between them. The V gene's germline CDR1 is MNHNS and CDR2 SASEGT. The CDR3 is made up of 15 amino acids. The CDR3 coding sequence is TGTGCCAGCCCTTTAGAGGGGTACTCTGGAAACACCATATATTTT. Translation: CASPLEGYSGNTIYF.

The chain has TRBV6-1 and TRBJ2-5; a possible D gene is TRBD2 (6 bases). The V gene's germline CDR1 is MNHNS and CDR2 SASEGT. The CDR3 sequence is 14 residues long. Trimming took off 6 bases at V and 2 bases at J, with 13 bases between the two ends. CDR3 residues: CASSPMAGQETQYF. CDR3 nucleotides: TGTGCCAGCAGCCCTATGGCGGGGCAAGAGACCCAGTACTTC.

The chain carries TRBV18 and TRBJ1-5; no reliable D call. Trimming took off 3 bases at V and 3 bases at J, with 15 bases between the two ends. CDR1 KGHSH and CDR2 LQKENI come from the germline V gene. This CDR3 region has 16 residues. The CDR3 reads CASSPGGRRNNQPQHF. CDR3 DNA sequence: TGTGCCAGCTCACCGGGAGGACGGAGAAACAATCAGCCCCAGCATTTT.

This clone was counted many times. The chain links TRBV18 to TRBJ2-5; TRBD2 matches 8 bases. Per the germline V gene, CDR1 is KGHSH and CDR2 is LQKENI. The CDR3 sequence is 14 residues long. V dropped 4 bases and J dropped 4; count of bases not matched to a gene: 5. The CDR3 sequence is CASSRSGGRETQYF. The CDR3 DNA follows: TGTGCCAGCTCACGATCGGGAGGGCGAGAGACCCAGTACTTC.

The rearrangement uses TRBV28 and TRBJ2-3; D possibly corresponds to TRBD1 (5 bases). V lost 2 bases and J 6 bases, leaving 9 bases between the germline ends. Germline assignment: CDR1 MDHEN and CDR2 SYDVKM. CDR3 size: 13 residues. The CDR3 DNA sequence: TGTGCCAGCAGTTTAAGGGGTTGGGATACGCAGTATTTT. Encoded protein: CASSLRGWDTQYF.

The chain employs TRBV13 and TRBJ1-1; D is possibly TRBD1 (5 bases). Germline V CDR1 and CDR2: PRHDT, FYEKMQ (reference sequence). V was pared by 3 bases and J by 7 bases, with 21 bases between. There are 16 residues in the CDR3. The CDR3 region has the DNA TGTGCCAGCAGCTTTTTGATCCTGCCCAGGGTCGGTGAAGCTTTCTTT. This sequence encodes CASSFLILPRVGEAFF.

The chain links TRBV7-8 to TRBJ2-5, with D hard to call. Trimming took 1 base from V and 5 from J, leaving 14 bases between them. There are 15 residues in the CDR3. Per germline, CDR1 SGHVS and CDR2 FQNEAQ. CDR3 residues: CASSLVGSFGETQYF. The CDR3 DNA reads TGTGCCAGCAGCTTAGTAGGGTCCTTCGGGGAGACCCAGTACTTC.

A word on this clone: With a much larger clone just one base away, this may be a read error. For the CDR3, the DNA is TGCGCCAGCAGCCAAGATGTTGCAGGGGTGAGCGGCTACACCTTC. It translates to CASSQDVAGVSGYTF. This sequence joins TRBV4-1 and TRBJ1-2; a weak D match, TRBD1 (6 bases). Per the germline V gene, CDR1 is MGHRA and CDR2 is YSYEKL. With 0 bases removed from V and 8 bases from J, the gap between germline ends came to 16 bases. The CDR3 is 15 amino acids.

This chain connects TRBV5-1 to TRBJ2-4; 12 bases agree with TRBD2. Per germline, CDR1 SGHRS and CDR2 YFSETQ. The CDR3 contains 16 residues. The trim removed 4 bases at V and 2 bases at J, leaving 4 bases unmatched. The CDR3 nucleotides are TGCGCCAGCAGCAGGGGACTAGCGGGCCCCAAAAACATTCAGTACTTC. This translates into CASSRGLAGPKNIQYF. Full variable domain (rest looked up from reference TRBV5-1 and TRBJ2-4): KAGVTQTPRYLIKTRGQQVTLSCSPISGHRSVSWYQQTPGQGLQFLFEYFSETQRNKGNFPGRFSGRQFSNSRSEMNVSTLELGDSALYLCASSRGLAGPKNIQYFGAGTRLSVL.